The 9 T cell receptor beta chains below come from one sample, sequenced in a study of beta chain features in type 1 diabetes. Overall study findings and caveats: TCRB CDR3s from Type 1 diabetes patients were moderately but significantly shorter in all four CD4+ subsets.

All of the isolated RNA was reverse transcribed, so expressed TCRB transcripts were sequenced. Assay: immunoSEQ multiplex PCR; the TCRdb copy retains only in-frame clones and omits some. Here the sample spans 550,000 to 850,000 clones, around 15% being singletons. No cognate antigen is known for these TCRs. Material: naive CD4+ T cells from blood. Receptors originate from a man younger than 35 with type 1 diabetes.

This clone came up a few times. The rearrangement links TRBV6-5 to TRBJ2-3, with a weak D call TRBD2 (6 bases). CDR1 is MNHEY and CDR2 is SVGAGI in the germline V gene. V was shortened by 6 bases and J by 4 bases, with 14 bases between the two germline ends. This CDR3 is 14 amino acids long. This CDR3 is CASSRWASADTQYF. The DNA of the CDR3 is TGTGCCAGCAGCCGCTGGGCTAGCGCAGATACGCAGTATTTT.

This rearrangement joins TRBV4-1 to TRBJ2-5, with no clear D. Germline CDR1 is MGHRA and CDR2 is YSYEKL. The CDR3 is 13 residues long. The V gene lost 3 bases and the J gene lost 3 bases, with 8 bases spanning the gap. The chain's CDR3 is CASSQHIEETQYF. The CDR3 DNA reads as TGCGCCAGCAGCCAGCATATAGAAGAGACCCAGTACTTC.

This clone was observed a handful of times. The chain combines TRBV28 with TRBJ2-2; the match to TRBD1 covers 8 bases. The CDR3 sequence is 16 residues long. Germline V gene data show CDR1 as MDHEN and CDR2 as SYDVKM. Germline trimming cut 6 bases from V and 4 bases from J; bases unmatched to any gene: 10. The CDR3 reads CASRRYSTGGTGELFF. The CDR3 DNA sequence: TGTGCCAGCAGGCGGTACTCCACAGGGGGCACCGGGGAGCTGTTTTTT.

This clone came up a few times. The chain combines TRBV5-1 with TRBJ2-5; D is unclear. The CDR3 sequence is 15 residues long. Trimming removed 0 bases from V and 0 bases from J, with 9 bases in between. CDR1 and CDR2 from the germline V gene are SGHRS and YFSETQ. DNA for the CDR3: TGCGCCAGCAGCTTGGTGGCGCGAGACCAAGAGACCCAGTACTTC. It translates to CASSLVARDQETQYF.

V and J are TRBV18 and TRBJ2-7, with D possibly TRBD2 on 6 matching bases. This CDR3 region has 16 residues. Germline-derived CDR1 and CDR2 are KGHSH and LQKENI. V dropped 3 bases and J dropped 2 bases, with 17 bases sitting between them. The DNA for the CDR3 is TGTGCCAGCTCACCGCAAGAAGGGACGGGGGCCTACGAGCAGTACTTC. Amino acids: CASSPQEGTGAYEQYF.

In this sample, this clone turned up a few times. Other DNA sequences in the sample encode the same CDR3. The rearrangement joins TRBV7-9 to TRBJ1-1; D is unclear. CDR3 length: 13 residues. Germline CDR1 and CDR2: SEHNR and FQNEAQ (reference sequence). V was trimmed by 2 bases and J by 0 bases, leaving 4 bases between them. CDR3 DNA sequence: TGTGCCAGCAGCTTAACTGTGAACACTGAAGCTTTCTTT. This encodes CASSLTVNTEAFF.

The chain joins TRBV2 to TRBJ2-2, with D perhaps TRBD1 (6 bases). The CDR3 totals 13 residues. Germline loops: CDR1 SNHLY, CDR2 FYNNEI. V lost 4 bases, J lost 5 bases, and 8 bases lay in between. CDR3 residues: CASSVQGTGELFF. CDR3 DNA: TGTGCCAGCAGTGTACAGGGAACCGGGGAGCTGTTTTTT.

This clone was seen a handful of times. Other nucleotide sequences in the sample specify the same CDR3. The chain recombines TRBV5-1 with TRBJ1-1, with 7 bases that match TRBD1. The CDR3 length is 13 residues. J was trimmed by 5 bases and V by 2 bases; bases with no gene match: 3. Germline CDR1 SGHRS, CDR2 YFSETQ. This CDR3 reads CASSFTGETEAFF. The CDR3 nucleotides are TGCGCCAGCAGCTTTACAGGGGAGACTGAAGCTTTCTTT.

The genes are TRBV27 and TRBJ1-2, with D tentatively TRBD1 (5 bases). The CDR3 loop spans 14 amino acids. V lost 7 bases and J lost 1, with 13 bases in between. CDR1 is MNHEY, CDR2 SMNVEV, per germline (reference sequence). The CDR3 DNA sequence: TGTGCCAGCACGGGTTCCCAGGGTAACTATGGCTACACCTTC. Translated, it gives CASTGSQGNYGYTF.